The clone carrying this TCR beta chain was counted only a few times. Its target is unknown. Peripheral blood genomic DNA, not sorted cells or RNA, was the template. Multiplex touch-down PCR with TRB-A/B primers amplified rearranged V-D-J TRB sequences. TCRdb processed the multiplex PCR reads anew with MiXCR; each CDR3 protein has one entry. In the table there are some 5,000 distinct CDR3 sequences, around 22% of which are singletons. This record comes from a study of T cell repertoires in aging, cancer and after chemotherapy. Whole-study results and caveats: Untreated cancer patients had significantly lower blood TCR diversity than age-matched healthy donors. The repertoire data cannot show anything about immunological memory following chemotherapy.

Germline V lookup: CDR1 MNHEY, CDR2 SVGEGT. This CDR3 region has 14 residues. The ends were cut back, 1 base at V and 7 bases at J, with 11 bases in the middle. This sequence originates from a human donor with a blood cancer. The chain combines TRBV6-2 or TRBV6-3 with TRBJ1-5; the D is unclear. The sequencing input was blood. The CDR3 is CASSYYQAGQPQHF. DNA for the CDR3: TGTGCCAGCAGTTACTACCAGGCAGGACAGCCCCAGCATTTT.